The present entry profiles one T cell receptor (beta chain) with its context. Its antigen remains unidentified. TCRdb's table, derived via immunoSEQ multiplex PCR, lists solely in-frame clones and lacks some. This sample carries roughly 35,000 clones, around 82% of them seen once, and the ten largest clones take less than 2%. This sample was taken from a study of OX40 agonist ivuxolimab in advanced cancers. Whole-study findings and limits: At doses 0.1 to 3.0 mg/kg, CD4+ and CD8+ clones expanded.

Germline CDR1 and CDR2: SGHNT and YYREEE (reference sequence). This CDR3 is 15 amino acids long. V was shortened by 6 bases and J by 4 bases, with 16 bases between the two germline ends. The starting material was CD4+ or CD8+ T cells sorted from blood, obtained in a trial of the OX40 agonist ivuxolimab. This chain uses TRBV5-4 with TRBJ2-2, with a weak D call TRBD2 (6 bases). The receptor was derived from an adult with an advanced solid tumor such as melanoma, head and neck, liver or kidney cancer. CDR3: CASTVQLGGTGELFF. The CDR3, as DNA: TGTGCCAGCACCGTACAGTTGGGAGGCACCGGGGAGCTGTTTTTT.